The next 20 T cell receptor beta chains were all read from a single sample in a study of blood T cell repertoires in COVID-19. TCRdb's table, derived via immunoSEQ multiplex PCR, lists solely in-frame clones and lacks some. The table shows a few hundred thousand clones, with 65% to 85% occurring only once. Material: PBMCs or T cells enriched from blood (not recorded which). The origin of the receptors is a woman aged 35 to 49 who had recovered from COVID-19.

This clone appeared a single time. The rearrangement links TRBV28 to TRBJ1-5; a possible D gene is TRBD1 (5 bases). Trimming left V 2 bases short and J 7 bases short, with 18 bases between. The CDR3 extends over 16 amino acids. Looked up from germline, CDR1 is MDHEN and CDR2 is SYDVKM. The DNA of the CDR3 is TGTGCCAGCAGTTTAAAGGGGCAGGGAAGGGGCCAGCCCCAGCATTTT. Encoded protein: CASSLKGQGRGQPQHF. Complete variable domain (other parts from reference TRBV28 and TRBJ1-5): DVKVTQSSRYLVKRTGEKVFLECVQDMDHENMFWYRQDPGLGLRLIYFSYDVKMKEKGDIPEGYSVSREKKERFSLILESASTNQTSMYLCASSLKGQGRGQPQHFGDGTRLSIL.

The gene calls are TRBV6-2 or TRBV6-3 and TRBJ1-1; 8 nucleotides agree with TRBD1. CDR3 size: 16 residues. V lost 1 base and J lost 4; bases outside the gene matches: 8. Germline V gives CDR1 MNHEY, CDR2 SVGEGT. CDR3 sequence reads: CASSYWQTGGGTEAFF. The CDR3 nucleotides read TGTGCCAGCAGTTACTGGCAAACAGGGGGAGGCACTGAAGCTTTCTTT.

The rearrangement joins TRBV6-5 to TRBJ2-3, with a tentative D call TRBD1 (6 bases). Deletions cut 8 bases from V and 2 bases from J, with 17 bases between. This CDR3 is 15 amino acids long. Germline V lookup: CDR1 MNHEY, CDR2 SVGAGI. CDR3 nucleotide sequence: TGTGCCAGCGATGGACAGCTCACCTACACAGATACGCAGTATTTT. It encodes CASDGQLTYTDTQYF.

The rearrangement joins TRBV10-2 to TRBJ2-7; possible D gene TRBD2, 6 bases. The germline V and J ends were trimmed by 6 bases and 7 bases, with 13 bases remaining between them. Germline loops: CDR1 WSHSY, CDR2 SAAADI. The CDR3 contains 12 residues. CDR3 sequence (DNA): TGCGCCAGCAGGTCCGCGGGGATGGAGCAGTACTTC. This codes for CASRSAGMEQYF.

The CDR3 DNA reads as TGTGCCAGCAGCCGTGATGAGGCCAGGGCCGAAGCTTTCTTT. Translated: CASSRDEARAEAFF. The chain recombines TRBV14 with TRBJ1-1; D is possibly TRBD1 (5 bases). The germline CDR1 and CDR2 sequences are SGHDN and FVKESK. This CDR3 comprises 14 residues. The V end lost 4 bases, the J end lost 8 bases, and 17 bases lay between the germline ends.

The chain is built from TRBV27 and TRBJ2-3; TRBD2 is a possible D gene (5 bases). The CDR3 loop spans 16 amino acids. Trimming removed 3 bases from V and 6 bases from J, with 19 bases in between. Looked up from germline, CDR1 is MNHEY and CDR2 is SMNVEV (reference sequence). CDR3 residues: CASSLTTTRGGDTQYF. The CDR3 bases are TGTGCCAGCAGTTTGACGACCACCCGGGGTGGTGATACGCAGTATTTT.

This clone was detected once. This chain uses TRBV30 with TRBJ1-2, with D unclear. The V gene lost 5 bases and the J gene lost 0 bases, with 10 bases spanning the gap. This CDR3 is built from 13 residues. Germline CDR1 and CDR2: GTSNPN and SVGIG (reference sequence). The CDR3 protein is CAWLWGANYGYTF. The CDR3 nucleotides are TGTGCCTGGTTGTGGGGAGCTAACTATGGCTACACCTTC.

The chain combines TRBV28 with TRBJ1-4, with 8 nucleotides matching TRBD1. Germline V CDR1 and CDR2: MDHEN, SYDVKM. J lost 4 bases, V lost 3 bases, and 10 bases had no gene match. This CDR3 is built from 17 residues. CDR3: CASSFRRGRRFNEKLFF. The CDR3 region has the DNA TGTGCCAGCAGTTTCCGCAGGGGGCGCAGGTTTAATGAAAAACTGTTTTTT.

This sequence joins TRBV5-1 and TRBJ2-2, with TRBD2 matching over 7 bases. The germline CDR1 and CDR2 sequences are SGHRS and YFSETQ. CDR3 length equals 17 residues. J gave up 2 bases and V 0 bases, and 7 bases lay outside the gene matches. The CDR3 DNA reads TGCGCCAGCAGCTTGGTCTCGTCTAGCGGCAACACCGGGGAGCTGTTTTTT. It is translated as CASSLVSSSGNTGELFF.

This chain uses TRBV10-1 with TRBJ1-1, with a possible D match to TRBD1 (6 bases). Deletions cut 5 bases from V and 5 bases from J, with 12 bases between. CDR1 WNHNN and CDR2 SYGVQD come from the germline V gene (reference sequence). The CDR3 has 13 residues. The CDR3 nucleotides are TGCGCCAGCAGTCAGGACAGAGTTACTGAAGCTTTCTTT. It codes for CASSQDRVTEAFF.

The chain links TRBV7-9 to TRBJ2-3; 14 bases match TRBD2. From germline, CDR1 is SEHNR and CDR2 FQNEAQ (reference sequence). V lost 5 bases and J lost 4; bases outside the gene matches: 8. The CDR3 spans 17 residues. The CDR3 region has the DNA TGTGCCAGCAGCGCTAGACTAGCGGGAGGGCCGGCAGATACGCAGTATTTT. This sequence encodes CASSARLAGGPADTQYF.

This clone was seen a handful of times. The V gene is TRBV5-1, the J gene TRBJ1-2; unclear D gene. This CDR3 region has 14 residues. The V end was cut by 4 bases, the J end by 2 bases, with 12 bases between. CDR1 SGHRS and CDR2 YFSETQ come from the germline V gene. For the CDR3, the DNA is TGCGCCAGCAGCCGAACAACAGAGAACTATGGCTACACCTTC. It is translated as CASSRTTENYGYTF.

The chain's CDR3 is CASSLPLGPDRVYGYTF. The DNA of the CDR3 is TGTGCCAGCAGTTTGCCGTTGGGTCCTGACAGGGTCTATGGCTACACCTTC. This rearrangement joins TRBV28 to TRBJ1-2, with 7 bases that match TRBD1. Germline assignment: CDR1 MDHEN and CDR2 SYDVKM. This CDR3 comprises 17 residues. Losses at the gene ends were 3 bases for V and 4 bases for J; bases not matched to a gene: 14.

Here the CDR3 DNA reads TGTGCCAGCAGCCGGCTGAACCAAGAGACCCAGTACTTC. It translates to CASSRLNQETQYF. The chain couples TRBV3-1 (or the pseudogene TRBV3-2) to TRBJ2-5; unclear D gene. From germline, CDR1 is LGHDT and CDR2 YNNKEL (reference sequence). The CDR3 extends over 13 amino acids. V lost 4 bases to trimming and J lost 0 bases, with 6 bases between them.

The V call is TRBV13, the J call TRBJ2-3; TRBD1 is a possible D gene (5 bases). Trimming cost V 4 bases and J 0 bases, with 11 bases left between them. The CDR3 is made up of 15 amino acids. Germline V gives CDR1 PRHDT, CDR2 FYEKMQ (reference sequence). This CDR3 reads CASSSAGFSTDTQYF. CDR3 coding DNA: TGTGCCAGCAGCTCCGCAGGGTTCAGCACAGATACGCAGTATTTT. The full variable domain, with the rest looked up from reference TRBV13 and TRBJ2-3, is AAGVIQSPRHLIKEKRETATLKCYPIPRHDTVYWYQQGPGQDPQFLISFYEKMQSDKGSIPDRFSAQQFSDYHSELNMSSLELGDSALYFCASSSAGFSTDTQYFGPGTRLTVL.

V and J are TRBV29-1 and TRBJ2-1; 8 bases are a match to TRBD2. The CDR3 spans 15 residues. Germline values: CDR1 SQVTM, CDR2 ANQGSEA. Trimming cost V 4 bases and J 2 bases; bases outside gene matches: 7. This CDR3 is CSVARAGVTYNEQFF. As DNA, the CDR3 is TGCAGCGTTGCCAGAGCGGGAGTCACCTACAATGAGCAGTTCTTC.

This chain joins TRBV11-2 and TRBJ2-7; a possible D gene is TRBD2 (6 bases). Germline values: CDR1 SGHAT, CDR2 FQNNGV. The CDR3 totals 14 residues. The V and J ends lost 6 bases and 2 bases respectively, with 14 bases between them. This chain's CDR3 is CASSPGVITYEQYF. The DNA of the CDR3 is TGTGCCAGCAGTCCGGGGGTAATTACCTACGAGCAGTACTTC.

This clone came up a few times. This rearrangement joins TRBV28 to TRBJ1-5; the D gene is possibly TRBD1 (6 bases). Germline V CDR1 and CDR2: MDHEN, SYDVKM. V gave up 8 bases and J gave up 11 bases, with 22 bases separating them. CDR3 length: 14 amino acids. CDR3 loop: CASGAILTGVAQHF. The CDR3 DNA follows: TGTGCCAGCGGGGCTATATTGACAGGCGTGGCCCAGCATTTT.

The V call is TRBV11-2, the J call TRBJ1-1, with 7 bases identical to TRBD1. The CDR3 has 16 residues. CDR1 is SGHAT and CDR2 is FQNNGV in the germline V gene. With 6 bases clipped from V and 0 bases from J, the junction kept 10 bases outside the gene matches. The CDR3 nucleotides are TGTGCCAGCAGTTCTGACTTGACAGGGTTGAACACTGAAGCTTTCTTT. It yields the protein CASSSDLTGLNTEAFF.

Of note for this clone: The junction shows a germline mismatch at one end, possibly a read error. The chain joins TRBV28 to TRBJ1-4; tentatively, D is TRBD1 (6 bases). This CDR3 has 12 amino acids. Germline V lookup: CDR1 MDHEN, CDR2 SYDVKM. CDR3 region: CASSPLGDRSYF. The CDR3 coding sequence is TGTGCCAGCAGTCCCCTAGGAGACAGGTCGTATTTT.